The clone carrying this T cell receptor (beta chain) has a count of ten or more. This sample stems from a study of response to subunit inactivated influenza vaccine. Trimming stripped 0 bases from V and 4 bases from J, with 14 bases between. The length of the CDR3 is 16 residues. The V gene's germline CDR1 is LGHNA and CDR2 YSLEER. TCRdb reprocessed the RT-PCR reads with MiXCR, giving one entry per CDR3 protein. Of around 180,000 distinct CDR3 sequences in the sample, roughly 8.7% were seen once. The rearrangement uses TRBV4-3 and TRBJ2-3; D ambiguous. The specimen comprised non-naive T cells sorted from PBMCs, sampled on the day of vaccination. The sequence was obtained from a man aged 45-60 years who received an inactivated influenza vaccine. The DNA for the CDR3 is TGCGCCAGCAGCCAAGATCGAGCCCAAGGGCCAGATACGCAGTATTTT. This codes for CASSQDRAQGPDTQYF.